These T cell receptor beta chains were read from a single sample in a study of T cell responses to AZD1222 COVID-19 vaccine. Assay used: immunoSEQ multiplex PCR; TCRdb lists only in-frame clones, some missing. The data contain 100,000 or so clones, 70% to 90% of them singletons. This specimen was peripheral blood, taken on day 0 of AZD1222 vaccination. The receptors here all came from an adult in good health. Each CDR3 is given with its conserved first and last residue.

j_gene | v_gene | CDR3aa
TRBJ1-6 | TRBV19 | CASSLFNSPLHF
TRBJ2-2 | TRBV11-3 | CASRYSGKTGELFF
TRBJ1-2 | TRBV19 | CASTQGTGGYGYTF
TRBJ2-1 | TRBV7-7 | CASSPGPQNEQFF
TRBJ1-3 | TRBV20-1 | CSASGGASGNTIYF
TRBJ2-1 | TRBV7-2 | CASSPDLAGARYNEQFF
TRBJ1-3 | TRBV19 | CASRNHRGFAGNTIYF
TRBJ1-5 | TRBV7-2 | CASSLVSAANQPQHF
TRBJ2-7 | TRBV29-1 | CSVEGGNSYEQYF
TRBJ2-6 | TRBV5-4 | CASSLGGVANVLTF
TRBJ1-4 | TRBV27 | CASRLGRVNEKLFF
TRBJ1-2 | TRBV6-1 | CASSEGGGYTF
TRBJ2-1 | TRBV11-1 | CASRGEGTGVRNEQFF
TRBJ2-1 | TRBV9 | CASSVGGTGEQFF
TRBJ1-1 | TRBV11-2 | CASSLILGQGGRGEAFF
TRBJ2-1 | TRBV20-1 | CSARGLDEQFF
TRBJ1-5 | TRBV2 | CASSDRQGYSNQPQHF
TRBJ1-5 | TRBV6-5 | CASSYQANQPQHF
TRBJ1-5 | TRBV15 | CATSRGSNTGEGNQPQHF
TRBJ1-1 | TRBV6-5 | CASSYRGVTEAFF
TRBJ2-7 | TRBV7-7 | CASSLAPTGVGEQYF
TRBJ2-1 | TRBV21-1 | CASSNKTSYNEQFF
TRBJ1-1 | TRBV10-3 | CAITQGQQNTEAFF
TRBJ1-1 | TRBV2 | CASTTTSANTEAFF
TRBJ1-2 | TRBV6-5 | CASSSFTGPNYGYTF
TRBJ2-2 | TRBV9 | CASSETGVNTGELFF
TRBJ2-5 | TRBV11-3 | CASSSGLASRETQYF
TRBJ2-7 | TRBV3-1/TRBV3-2 | CASSLRAARSEQYF
TRBJ2-2 | TRBV5-6 | CASSLGEYTGELFF
TRBJ1-5 | TRBV7-2 | CASSGGVRGNQPQHF
TRBJ2-7 | TRBV4-3 | CASSHSATGETYEQYF
TRBJ2-3 | TRBV27 | CASSRRDTQYF
TRBJ1-1 | TRBV5-6 | CASSLGWGTEAFF
TRBJ1-3 | TRBV27 | CASSLQGAGNTIYF
TRBJ2-2 | TRBV18 | CASSPSGTGYTGELFF
TRBJ2-3 | TRBV5-1 | CASSTGLAGGRGDTQYF
TRBJ2-1 | TRBV5-1 | CASSLTGGFDNEQFF
TRBJ2-5 | TRBV15 | CAGGNSLQETQYF
TRBJ1-1 | TRBV5-1 | CASSLGQGEAFF
TRBJ1-2 | TRBV6-6 | CASSRQGVDGYTF
TRBJ1-2 | TRBV12-3/TRBV12-4 | CASSGGGGYTF
TRBJ2-3 | TRBV2 | CATLSTVRVVSTDTQYF
TRBJ1-1 | TRBV7-2 | CASSLRLGRGLGTEAFF
TRBJ1-4 | TRBV19 | CASSTKWTGGTNEKLFF
TRBJ1-1 | TRBV4-3 | CASSQDRQGGTEAFF